This T cell receptor beta chain was sequenced for a study of post-analysis software for immune sequencing data. Study overall: Relapsing-remitting, secondary progressive and progressive-relapsing multiple sclerosis were all included among the disease courses. Study outcomes and limitations: Co-batched samples clustered tightly together by F measure. TRBV5-6, TRBV5-1 and TRBV20-1 were among a few TRBV segments more frequent in patients than controls.

This clonotype was picked up one time. The antigen remains undetermined. No conserved phenylalanine or tryptophan is present at the end of the CDR3, so a read error is the likely explanation. Unique molecular identifiers tagged the TCR beta cDNA libraries. TCRdb fed the PCR reads into MiXCR, producing one record per CDR3 protein. The sample carries about 460,000 distinct CDR3 sequences, around 40% recorded once. The CDR3 has 17 residues. Germline CDR1 SGHTA, CDR2 FQGNSA. J gave up 3 bases and V 6 bases, and 14 bases lay outside the gene matches. Sequences were obtained from blood. The chain has TRBV7-2 and TRBJ2-1; 7 nucleotides agree with TRBD2. The source of this sequence is a girl aged 5 to 17 with multiple sclerosis. CDR3 DNA sequence: TGTGCCAGCAGGGGGACGCTAGCGGCAGTCCTCTACAATGAGCAGTTCTGC. Its translation: CASRGTLAAVLYNEQFC.